This TCR beta chain was retrieved from a study of blood T cell repertoires in COVID-19. Across the study: PBMCs, B-cell-depleted T cells, or T cells provided the cDNA or gDNA that made up the material.

Trimming pared 5 bases from V and 1 base from J, leaving 2 bases between. The V gene's germline CDR1 is SGHAT and CDR2 FQDESV (reference sequence). This CDR3 region has 11 residues. Residents of 20 to 25 US areas, aged about 18 to 100 years, made up the participants. Grouping used clinical history reported by participants in a survey and questionnaire. In the original analysis: Amplifying reference gene primers gave estimates of nucleated cell counts. The data were produced by immunoSEQ multiplex PCR, yet TCRdb's version contains in-frame clones alone and is incomplete. The V and J calls and clone size come from that table; D and trimming were worked out from the DNA. Seen here are about 240,000 clones, around 89% observed once, and the top ten hold roughly 3.7%.

Sample: PBMCs or T cells enriched from blood (not recorded which). The V gene is TRBV11-1, the J gene TRBJ1-1, with D unclear. The TCR comes from a woman in her twenties or thirties who had recovered from COVID-19. The CDR3 here is CASSQNTEAFF. Here the CDR3 DNA reads TGTGCCAGCAGCCAGAACACTGAAGCTTTCTTT.